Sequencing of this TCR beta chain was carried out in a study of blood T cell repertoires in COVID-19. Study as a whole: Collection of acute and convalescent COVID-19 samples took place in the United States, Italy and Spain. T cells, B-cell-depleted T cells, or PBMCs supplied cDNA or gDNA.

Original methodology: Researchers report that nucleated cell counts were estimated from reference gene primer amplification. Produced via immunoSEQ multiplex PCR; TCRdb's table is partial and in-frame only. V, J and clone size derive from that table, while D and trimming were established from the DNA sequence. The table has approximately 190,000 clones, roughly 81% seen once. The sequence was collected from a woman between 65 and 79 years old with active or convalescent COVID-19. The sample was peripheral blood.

Here the CDR3 reads CASNRRSGANVLTF. The CDR3 bases are TGTGCCAGCAACAGAAGGTCTGGGGCCAACGTCCTGACTTTC. This chain links TRBV7-2 with TRBJ2-6; no clear D gene. Between the trimmed V and J ends, which lost 7 bases and 1 base, there was a span of 8 bases. The CDR3 consists of 14 residues. Germline V CDR1 and CDR2: SGHTA, FQGNSA.